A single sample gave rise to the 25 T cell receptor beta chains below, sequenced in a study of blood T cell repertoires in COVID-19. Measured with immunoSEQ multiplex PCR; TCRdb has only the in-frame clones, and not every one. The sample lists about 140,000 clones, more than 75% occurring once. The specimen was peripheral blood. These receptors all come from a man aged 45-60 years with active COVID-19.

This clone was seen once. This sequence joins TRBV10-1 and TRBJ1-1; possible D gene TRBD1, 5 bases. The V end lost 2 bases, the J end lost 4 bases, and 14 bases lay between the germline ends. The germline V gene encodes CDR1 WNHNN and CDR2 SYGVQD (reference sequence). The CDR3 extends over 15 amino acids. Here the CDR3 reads CASSEGSPRGTEAFF. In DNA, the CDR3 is TGCGCCAGCAGTGAGGGGTCACCAAGGGGCACTGAAGCTTTCTTT.

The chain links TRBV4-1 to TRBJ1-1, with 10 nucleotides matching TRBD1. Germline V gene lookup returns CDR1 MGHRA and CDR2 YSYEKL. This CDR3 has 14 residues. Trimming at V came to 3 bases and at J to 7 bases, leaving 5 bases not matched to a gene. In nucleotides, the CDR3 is TGCGCCAGCAGCCAGACAGGGGGCGCAGGTGAAGCTTTCTTT. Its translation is CASSQTGGAGEAFF.

For the CDR3, the DNA is TGTGCCAGCAGCCCGGACCGAAAAAGCGGCACCATATATTTT. Its protein product is CASSPDRKSGTIYF. The chain is built from TRBV5-6 and TRBJ1-3, with unresolved D. Germline V gene data show CDR1 as SGHDT and CDR2 as YYEEEE. Trimming left V 4 bases short and J 9 bases short, with 17 bases between. This CDR3 contains 14 residues.

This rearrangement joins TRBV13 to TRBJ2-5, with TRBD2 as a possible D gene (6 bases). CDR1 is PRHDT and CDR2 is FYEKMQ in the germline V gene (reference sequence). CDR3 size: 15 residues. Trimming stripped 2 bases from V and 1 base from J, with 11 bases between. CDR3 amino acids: CASSLKRAIQETQYF. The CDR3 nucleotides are TGTGCCAGCAGCTTAAAGCGGGCGATCCAAGAGACCCAGTACTTC.

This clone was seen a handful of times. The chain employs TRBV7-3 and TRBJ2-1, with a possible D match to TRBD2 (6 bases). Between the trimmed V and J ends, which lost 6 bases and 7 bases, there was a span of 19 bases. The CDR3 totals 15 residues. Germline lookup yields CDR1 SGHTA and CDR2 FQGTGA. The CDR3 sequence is CASRLGAGSGNEQFF. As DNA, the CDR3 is TGTGCCAGCAGACTCGGGGCGGGGTCCGGAAATGAGCAGTTCTTC.

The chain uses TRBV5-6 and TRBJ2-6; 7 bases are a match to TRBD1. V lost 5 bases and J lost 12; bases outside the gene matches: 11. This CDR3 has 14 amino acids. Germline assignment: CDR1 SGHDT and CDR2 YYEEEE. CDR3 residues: CASSRRDSGAVLTF. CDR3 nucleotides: TGTGCCAGCAGTCGCCGGGACAGCGGAGCCGTCCTGACTTTC.

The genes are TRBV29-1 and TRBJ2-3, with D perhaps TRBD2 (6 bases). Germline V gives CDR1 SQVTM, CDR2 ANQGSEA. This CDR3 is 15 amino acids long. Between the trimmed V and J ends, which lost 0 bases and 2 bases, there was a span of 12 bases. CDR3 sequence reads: CSVEERGTYTDTQYF. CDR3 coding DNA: TGCAGCGTTGAAGAACGGGGGACCTACACAGATACGCAGTATTTT.

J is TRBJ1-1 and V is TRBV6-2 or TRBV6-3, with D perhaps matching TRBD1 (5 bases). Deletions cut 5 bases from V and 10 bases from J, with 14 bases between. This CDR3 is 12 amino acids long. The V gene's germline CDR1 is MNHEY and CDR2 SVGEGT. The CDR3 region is CASSSHSGRAFF. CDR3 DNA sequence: TGTGCCAGCAGTAGTCACTCAGGGCGAGCTTTCTTT.

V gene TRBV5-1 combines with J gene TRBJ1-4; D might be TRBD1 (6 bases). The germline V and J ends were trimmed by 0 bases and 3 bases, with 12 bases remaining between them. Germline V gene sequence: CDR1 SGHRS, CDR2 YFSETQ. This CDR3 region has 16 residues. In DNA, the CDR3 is TGCGCCAGCAGCTTGGCCGCGTCAGGGGCTAATGAAAAACTGTTTTTT. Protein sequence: CASSLAASGANEKLFF.

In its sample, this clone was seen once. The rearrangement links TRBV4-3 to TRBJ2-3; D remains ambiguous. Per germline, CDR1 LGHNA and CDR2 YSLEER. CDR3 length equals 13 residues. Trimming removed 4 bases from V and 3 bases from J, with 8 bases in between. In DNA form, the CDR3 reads TGCGCCAGCAGCCCGACGACTACAGATACGCAGTATTTT. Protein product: CASSPTTTDTQYF.

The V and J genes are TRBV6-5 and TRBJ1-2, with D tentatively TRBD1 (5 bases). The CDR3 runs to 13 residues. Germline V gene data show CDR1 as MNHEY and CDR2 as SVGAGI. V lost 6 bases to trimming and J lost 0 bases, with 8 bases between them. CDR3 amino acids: CASRDSTNYGYTF. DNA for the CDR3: TGTGCCAGCAGAGACAGCACTAACTATGGCTACACCTTC.

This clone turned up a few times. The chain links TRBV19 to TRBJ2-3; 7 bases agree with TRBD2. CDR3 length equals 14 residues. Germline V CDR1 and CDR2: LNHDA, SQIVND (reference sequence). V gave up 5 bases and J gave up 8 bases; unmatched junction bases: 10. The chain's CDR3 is CASSQAGTTGTQYF. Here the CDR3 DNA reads TGTGCCAGTAGTCAAGCGGGGACCACTGGTACGCAGTATTTT.

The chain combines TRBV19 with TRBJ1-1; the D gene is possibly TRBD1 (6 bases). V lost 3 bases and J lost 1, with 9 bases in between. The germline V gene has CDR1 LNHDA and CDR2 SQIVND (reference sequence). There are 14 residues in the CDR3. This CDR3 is CASSMGGANTEAFF. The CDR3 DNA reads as TGTGCCAGTAGTATGGGGGGGGCGAACACTGAAGCTTTCTTT.

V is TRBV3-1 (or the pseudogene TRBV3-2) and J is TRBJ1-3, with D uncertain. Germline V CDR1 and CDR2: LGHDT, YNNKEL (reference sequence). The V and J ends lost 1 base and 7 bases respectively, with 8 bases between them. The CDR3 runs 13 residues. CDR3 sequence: CASSQGLGNTIYF. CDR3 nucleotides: TGTGCCAGCAGCCAAGGGCTCGGGAACACCATATATTTT.

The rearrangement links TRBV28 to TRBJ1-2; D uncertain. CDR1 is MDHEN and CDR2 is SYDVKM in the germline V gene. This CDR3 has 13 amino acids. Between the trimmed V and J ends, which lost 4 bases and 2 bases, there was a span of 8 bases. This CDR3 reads CASSSEQNYGYTF. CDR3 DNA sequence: TGTGCCAGCAGTTCAGAACAGAACTATGGCTACACCTTC.

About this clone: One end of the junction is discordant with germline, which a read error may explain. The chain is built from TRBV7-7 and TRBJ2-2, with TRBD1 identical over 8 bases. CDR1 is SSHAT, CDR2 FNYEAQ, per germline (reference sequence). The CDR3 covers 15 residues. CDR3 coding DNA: TGTGCTAGCAGCTTAGTGGGGACAGGCACCGGGGAGCTGTTTTTT. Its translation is CASSLVGTGTGELFF.

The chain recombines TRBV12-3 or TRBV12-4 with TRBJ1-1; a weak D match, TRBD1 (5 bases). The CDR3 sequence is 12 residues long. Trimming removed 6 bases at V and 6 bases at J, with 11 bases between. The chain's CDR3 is CASSGRDAEAFF. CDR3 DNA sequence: TGTGCCAGCAGCGGGCGGGACGCTGAAGCTTTCTTT.

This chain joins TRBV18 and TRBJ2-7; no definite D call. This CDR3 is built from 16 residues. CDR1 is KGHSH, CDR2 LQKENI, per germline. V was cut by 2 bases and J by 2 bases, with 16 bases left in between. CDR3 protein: CASSPVQSDMAYEQYF. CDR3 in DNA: TGTGCCAGCTCACCAGTACAGTCGGATATGGCCTACGAGCAGTACTTC. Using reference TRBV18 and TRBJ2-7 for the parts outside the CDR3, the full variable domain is NAGVMQNPRHLVRRRGQEARLRCSPMKGHSHVYWYRQLPEEGLKFMVYLQKENIIDESGMPKERFSAEFPKEGPSILRIQQVVRGDSAAYFCASSPVQSDMAYEQYFGPGTRLTVT.

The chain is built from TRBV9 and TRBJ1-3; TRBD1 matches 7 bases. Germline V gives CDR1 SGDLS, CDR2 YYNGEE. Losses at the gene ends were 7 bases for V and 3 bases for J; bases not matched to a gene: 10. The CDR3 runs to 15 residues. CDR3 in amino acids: CASSEQGSGGNTIYF. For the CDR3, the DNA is TGTGCCAGCTCAGAACAGGGGTCGGGTGGAAACACCATATATTTT. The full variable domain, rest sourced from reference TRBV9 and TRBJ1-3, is DSGVTQTPKHLITATGQRVTLRCSPRSGDLSVYWYQQSLDQGLQFLIQYYNGEERAKGNILERFSAQQFPDLHSELNLSSLELGDSALYFCASSEQGSGGNTIYFGEGSWLTVV.

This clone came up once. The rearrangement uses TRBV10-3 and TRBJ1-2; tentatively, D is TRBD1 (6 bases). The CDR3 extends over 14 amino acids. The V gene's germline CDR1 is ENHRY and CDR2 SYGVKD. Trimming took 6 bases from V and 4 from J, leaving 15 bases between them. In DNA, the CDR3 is TGTGCCATCAGCGCTGTATTGACAGGCTATGGCTACACCTTC. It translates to CAISAVLTGYGYTF.

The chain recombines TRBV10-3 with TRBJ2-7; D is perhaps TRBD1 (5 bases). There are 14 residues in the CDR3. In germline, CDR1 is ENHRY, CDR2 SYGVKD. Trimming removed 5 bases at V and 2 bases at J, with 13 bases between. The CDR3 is CAISKTALAYEQYF. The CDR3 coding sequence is TGTGCCATCAGTAAGACAGCTCTAGCCTACGAGCAGTACTTC.

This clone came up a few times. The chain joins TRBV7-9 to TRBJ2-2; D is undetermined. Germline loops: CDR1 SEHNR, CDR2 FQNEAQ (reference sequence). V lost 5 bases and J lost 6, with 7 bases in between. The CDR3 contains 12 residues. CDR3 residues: CASSPRAGELFF. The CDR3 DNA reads TGTGCCAGCAGCCCCCGGGCCGGGGAGCTGTTTTTT. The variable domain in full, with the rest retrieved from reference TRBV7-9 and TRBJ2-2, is DTGVSQNPRHKITKRGQNVTFRCDPISEHNRLYWYRQTLGQGPEFLTYFQNEAQLEKSRLLSDRFSAERPKGSFSTLEIQRTEQGDSAMYLCASSPRAGELFFGEGSRLTVL.

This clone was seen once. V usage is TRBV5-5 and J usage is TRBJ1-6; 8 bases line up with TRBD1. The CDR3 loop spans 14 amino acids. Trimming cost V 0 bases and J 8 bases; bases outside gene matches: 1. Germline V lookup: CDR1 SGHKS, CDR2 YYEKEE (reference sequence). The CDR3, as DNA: TGTGCCAGCAGCTTGGGCAGGGGGCATTCACCCCTCCACTTT. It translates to CASSLGRGHSPLHF.

Here the CDR3 DNA reads TGTGCCAGCTCATCCACAGGGCTCAAGCTCGGGGCTTTCTTT. This translates into CASSSTGLKLGAFF. This chain joins TRBV18 and TRBJ1-1, with a possible D match to TRBD1 (6 bases). The germline CDR1 and CDR2 sequences are KGHSH and LQKENI. V shed 5 bases and J shed 11 bases, with 21 bases lying between them. This CDR3 is 14 amino acids long.

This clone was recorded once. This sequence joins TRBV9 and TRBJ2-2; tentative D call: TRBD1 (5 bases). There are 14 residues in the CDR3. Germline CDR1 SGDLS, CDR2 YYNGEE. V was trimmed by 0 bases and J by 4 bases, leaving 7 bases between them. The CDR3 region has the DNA TGTGCCAGCAGCGTAGGGGGCCTCACCGGGGAGCTGTTTTTT. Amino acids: CASSVGGLTGELFF. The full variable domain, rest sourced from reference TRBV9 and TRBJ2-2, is DSGVTQTPKHLITATGQRVTLRCSPRSGDLSVYWYQQSLDQGLQFLIQYYNGEERAKGNILERFSAQQFPDLHSELNLSSLELGDSALYFCASSVGGLTGELFFGEGSRLTVL.